These T cell receptor beta chains were read from a single sample in a study of cytomegalovirus exposure and HLA in healthy donors. Generated by immunoSEQ multiplex PCR, the TCRdb table keeps only in-frame clones and is missing some. The top ten hold about 16% of the sample, which has 200,000 to 250,000 clones, 70% to 80% seen once. The material sequenced was PBMCs. The origin of the receptors is a man aged 35 to 55 in good health and CMV-seronegative. CDR3s include the opening cysteine and the closing phenylalanine or tryptophan. Fields, in order: D gene, clone size, V gene, J gene, CDR3 protein, CDR3 DNA. D genes are given only for firm matches. Size values are once, few and many counts, or a class for expanded clones, and some rows have none.

D gene: .; clone size: .; V gene: TRBV6-6; J gene: TRBJ2-7; CDR3 protein: CASSYQGGAKYYEQYF; CDR3 DNA: TGTGCCAGCAGTTACCAAGGAGGGGCCAAATACTACGAGCAGTACTTC
D gene: .; clone size: .; V gene: TRBV7-6; J gene: TRBJ2-2; CDR3 protein: CASSQQRTGELFF; CDR3 DNA: TGTGCCAGCAGCCAACAGCGGACCGGGGAGCTGTTTTTT
D gene: .; clone size: .; V gene: TRBV30; J gene: TRBJ2-3; CDR3 protein: CAWTSAIGTDTQYF; CDR3 DNA: TGTGCCTGGACTAGCGCGATAGGTACAGATACGCAGTATTTT
D gene: TRBD1; clone size: .; V gene: TRBV7-2; J gene: TRBJ1-1; CDR3 protein: CASSPGPLTGANTEAFF; CDR3 DNA: TGTGCCAGCAGCCCGGGACCCTTGACAGGGGCGAACACTGAAGCTTTCTTT
D gene: TRBD2; clone size: .; V gene: TRBV14; J gene: TRBJ2-1; CDR3 protein: CASSLTSGSYNEQFF; CDR3 DNA: TGTGCCAGCAGCCTGACTAGCGGCTCCTACAATGAGCAGTTCTTC
D gene: TRBD1; clone size: few; V gene: TRBV4-1; J gene: TRBJ2-1; CDR3 protein: CASSQPWTGKVNNEQFF; CDR3 DNA: TGCGCCAGCAGCCAACCCTGGACAGGGAAGGTTAACAATGAGCAGTTCTTC
D gene: .; clone size: .; V gene: TRBV7-9; J gene: TRBJ1-1; CDR3 protein: CASSYRGDTEAFF; CDR3 DNA: TGTGCCAGCAGTTATCGGGGGGACACTGAAGCTTTCTTT
D gene: .; clone size: .; V gene: TRBV15; J gene: TRBJ1-2; CDR3 protein: CATSEGGRAHYGYTF; CDR3 DNA: TGTGCCACCAGCGAGGGAGGGAGGGCCCACTATGGCTACACCTTC
D gene: TRBD1; clone size: .; V gene: TRBV5-6; J gene: TRBJ2-3; CDR3 protein: CASSLWDRTDTQYF; CDR3 DNA: TGTGCCAGCAGCCTCTGGGACAGAACAGATACGCAGTATTTT
D gene: TRBD1; clone size: .; V gene: TRBV9; J gene: TRBJ1-1; CDR3 protein: CASSPTGGRGTEAFF; CDR3 DNA: TGTGCCAGCAGCCCGACAGGGGGCAGGGGCACTGAAGCTTTCTTT
D gene: .; clone size: .; V gene: TRBV12-5; J gene: TRBJ1-1; CDR3 protein: CASGPPGTNTEAFF; CDR3 DNA: TGTGCTAGTGGACCTCCAGGGACTAACACTGAAGCTTTCTTT
D gene: .; clone size: .; V gene: TRBV7-2; J gene: TRBJ1-5; CDR3 protein: CASSPPRRGARWPQHF; CDR3 DNA: TGTGCCAGCAGCCCCCCACGTCGGGGGGCCAGGTGGCCCCAGCATTTT
D gene: TRBD1; clone size: .; V gene: TRBV7-8; J gene: TRBJ1-1; CDR3 protein: CASSHPAGGRNTEAFF; CDR3 DNA: TGTGCCAGCAGCCACCCCGCAGGGGGCAGGAACACTGAAGCTTTCTTT
D gene: .; clone size: .; V gene: TRBV18; J gene: TRBJ2-2; CDR3 protein: CASSLGQWDTGELFF; CDR3 DNA: TGTGCCAGCTCACTTGGACAATGGGACACCGGGGAGCTGTTTTTT
D gene: TRBD1; clone size: .; V gene: TRBV11-2; J gene: TRBJ2-7; CDR3 protein: CASSLVSFGTVSEQYF; CDR3 DNA: TGTGCCAGCAGCTTAGTAAGTTTCGGGACAGTCTCCGAGCAGTACTTC
D gene: TRBD1; clone size: .; V gene: TRBV4-1; J gene: TRBJ2-3; CDR3 protein: CASSQVGTGGLTDTQYF; CDR3 DNA: TGCGCCAGCAGCCAAGTGGGGACAGGGGGCCTCACAGATACGCAGTATTTT
D gene: .; clone size: once; V gene: TRBV5-1; J gene: TRBJ2-2; CDR3 protein: CASSLGSSEKWGELFF; CDR3 DNA: TGCGCCAGCAGCTTGGGTTCTAGCGAGAAATGGGGGGAGCTGTTTTTT
D gene: TRBD1; clone size: .; V gene: TRBV7-9; J gene: TRBJ1-2; CDR3 protein: CSSSSRTGPSGYGYTF; CDR3 DNA: TGTTCCAGCAGCTCCCGGACAGGACCTTCAGGCTATGGCTACACCTTC
D gene: TRBD1; clone size: .; V gene: TRBV7-3; J gene: TRBJ1-2; CDR3 protein: CASSSRPGQGTGYTF; CDR3 DNA: TGTGCCAGCAGCTCGCGCCCGGGACAGGGAACTGGCTACACCTTC
D gene: TRBD2; clone size: .; V gene: TRBV5-4; J gene: TRBJ2-5; CDR3 protein: CASSLDVGLAGETQYF; CDR3 DNA: TGTGCCAGCAGCTTGGACGTGGGACTAGCAGGAGAGACCCAGTACTTC
D gene: TRBD2; clone size: .; V gene: TRBV5-6; J gene: TRBJ2-7; CDR3 protein: CASSRTSESLYEQYF; CDR3 DNA: TGTGCCAGCAGCCGGACTAGCGAATCCCTATACGAGCAGTACTTC
D gene: TRBD2; clone size: few; V gene: TRBV13; J gene: TRBJ2-5; CDR3 protein: CASSSRAERGNQETQYF; CDR3 DNA: TGTGCCAGCAGTTCACGAGCGGAGCGGGGGAATCAAGAGACCCAGTACTTC
D gene: .; clone size: .; V gene: TRBV10-1; J gene: TRBJ1-3; CDR3 protein: CASSADRGLKSSGNTIYF; CDR3 DNA: TGCGCCAGCAGTGCGGATAGGGGCCTAAAAAGCTCTGGAAACACCATATATTTT
D gene: TRBD1; clone size: .; V gene: TRBV7-6; J gene: TRBJ1-3; CDR3 protein: CASSFYRGGNTIYF; CDR3 DNA: TGTGCCAGCAGCTTCTACAGGGGTGGAAACACCATATATTTT
D gene: .; clone size: .; V gene: TRBV27; J gene: TRBJ2-1; CDR3 protein: CASSSPTKTGRKQFF; CDR3 DNA: TGTGCCAGCAGTTCACCAACCAAGACAGGACGTAAGCAGTTCTTC
D gene: .; clone size: .; V gene: TRBV11-2; J gene: TRBJ1-2; CDR3 protein: CASSLESVNYGYTF; CDR3 DNA: TGTGCCAGCAGCTTAGAGTCCGTTAACTATGGCTACACCTTC
D gene: TRBD2; clone size: .; V gene: TRBV28; J gene: TRBJ2-2; CDR3 protein: CASTIGGRVNTGELFF; CDR3 DNA: TGTGCCAGCACGATTGGCGGGAGGGTCAATACCGGGGAGCTGTTTTTT